Following are 2 T cell receptor beta chains from one sample sequenced in a study of cytotoxic CD8 clonotypes in ibrutinib-treated CLL. The method was immunoSEQ multiplex PCR; TCRdb's version includes in-frame clones alone and lacks a portion of them. The sample has around 130,000 clones, around 84% seen once. Sequenced here: PBMCs, sampled after 24 months of ibrutinib treatment. The origin of the receptors is a human donor with chronic lymphocytic leukemia.

The rearrangement uses TRBV7-2 and TRBJ1-2; a weak D match, TRBD1 (6 bases). V was clipped by 3 bases and J by 5 bases, with 10 bases between them. CDR3 size: 13 residues. The germline V gene has CDR1 SGHTA and CDR2 FQGNSA. CDR3: CASSFGTSYGYTF. The CDR3 DNA sequence: TGTGCCAGCAGCTTCGGGACATCTTATGGCTACACCTTC.

The V gene is TRBV15, the J gene TRBJ1-4; weak D call: TRBD1 (5 bases). Trimming pared 3 bases from V and 6 bases from J, leaving 14 bases between. The CDR3 covers 15 residues. In germline, CDR1 is LNHNV, CDR2 YYDKDF (reference sequence). CDR3 sequence reads: CATSRVVGTDEKLFF. DNA for the CDR3: TGTGCCACCAGCAGGGTGGTCGGGACGGATGAAAAACTGTTTTTT.